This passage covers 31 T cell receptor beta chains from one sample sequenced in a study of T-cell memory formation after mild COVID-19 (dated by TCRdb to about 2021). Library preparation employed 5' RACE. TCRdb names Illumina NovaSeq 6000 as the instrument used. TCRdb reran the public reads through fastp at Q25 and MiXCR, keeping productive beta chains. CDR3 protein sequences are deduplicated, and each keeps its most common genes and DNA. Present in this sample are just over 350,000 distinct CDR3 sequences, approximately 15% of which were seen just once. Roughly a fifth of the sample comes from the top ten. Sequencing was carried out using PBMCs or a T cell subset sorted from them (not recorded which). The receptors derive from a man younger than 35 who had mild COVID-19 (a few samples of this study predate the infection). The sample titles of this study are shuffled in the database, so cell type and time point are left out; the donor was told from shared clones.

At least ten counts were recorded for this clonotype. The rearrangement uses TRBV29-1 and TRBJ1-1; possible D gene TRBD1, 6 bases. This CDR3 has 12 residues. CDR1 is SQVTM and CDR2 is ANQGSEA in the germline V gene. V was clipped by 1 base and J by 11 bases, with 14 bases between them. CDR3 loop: CSVEVTPQGAFF. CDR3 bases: TGCAGCGTTGAAGTTACACCCCAGGGGGCTTTCTTT.

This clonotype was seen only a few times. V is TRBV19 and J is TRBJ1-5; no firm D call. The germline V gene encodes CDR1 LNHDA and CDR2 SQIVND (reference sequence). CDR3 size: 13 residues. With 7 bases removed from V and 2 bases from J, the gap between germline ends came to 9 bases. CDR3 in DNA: TGTGCCAGTACCTTTAGGGGCAATCAGCCCCAGCATTTT. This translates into CASTFRGNQPQHF.

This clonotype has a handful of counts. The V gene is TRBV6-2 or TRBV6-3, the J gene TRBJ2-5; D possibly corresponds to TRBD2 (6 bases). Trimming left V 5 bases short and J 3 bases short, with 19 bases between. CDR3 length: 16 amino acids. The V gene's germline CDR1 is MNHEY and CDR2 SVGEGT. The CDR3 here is CASSRGSGTAEETQYF. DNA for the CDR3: TGTGCCAGCAGTCGGGGGTCCGGGACCGCGGAAGAGACCCAGTACTTC.

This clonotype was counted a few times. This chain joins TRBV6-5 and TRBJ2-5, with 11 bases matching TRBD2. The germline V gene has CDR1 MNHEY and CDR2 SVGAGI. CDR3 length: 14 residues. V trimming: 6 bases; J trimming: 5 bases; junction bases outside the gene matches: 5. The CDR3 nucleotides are TGTGCCAGCAGCCGACTAGCGGGGTGGGAGACCCAGTACTTC. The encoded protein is CASSRLAGWETQYF.

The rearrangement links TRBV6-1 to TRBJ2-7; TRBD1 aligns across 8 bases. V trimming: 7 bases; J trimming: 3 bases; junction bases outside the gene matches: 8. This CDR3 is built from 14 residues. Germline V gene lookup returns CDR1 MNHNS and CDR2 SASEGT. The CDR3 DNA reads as TGTGCCAGCACCCCAGGACAGGGCCGCTACGAGCAGTACTTC. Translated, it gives CASTPGQGRYEQYF.

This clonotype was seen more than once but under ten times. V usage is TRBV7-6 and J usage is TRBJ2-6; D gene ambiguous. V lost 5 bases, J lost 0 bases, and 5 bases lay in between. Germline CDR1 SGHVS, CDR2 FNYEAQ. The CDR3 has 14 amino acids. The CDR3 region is CASSRYSGANVLTF. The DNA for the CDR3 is TGTGCCAGCAGCCGGTACTCTGGGGCCAACGTCCTGACTTTC.

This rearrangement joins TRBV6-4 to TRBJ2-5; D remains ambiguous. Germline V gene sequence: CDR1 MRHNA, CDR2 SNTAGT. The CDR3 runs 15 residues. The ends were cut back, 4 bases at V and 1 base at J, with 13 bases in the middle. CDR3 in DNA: TGTGCCAGCAGTGTCACGCCGGGCCGCCAAGAGACCCAGTACTTC. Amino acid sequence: CASSVTPGRQETQYF.

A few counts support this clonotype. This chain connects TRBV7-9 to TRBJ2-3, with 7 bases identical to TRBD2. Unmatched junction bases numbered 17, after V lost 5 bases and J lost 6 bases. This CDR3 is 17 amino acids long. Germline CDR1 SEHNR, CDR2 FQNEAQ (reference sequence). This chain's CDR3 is CASSAIRRGSPLDTQYF. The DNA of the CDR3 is TGTGCCAGCAGCGCAATCAGGCGGGGGAGCCCCTTGGATACGCAGTATTTT.

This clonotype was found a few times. The CDR3 sequence: CSVASGFSSYNEQFF. CDR3 DNA sequence: TGCAGCGTTGCGTCTGGCTTCAGCTCCTACAATGAGCAGTTCTTC. J is TRBJ2-1 and V is TRBV29-1, with D uncertain. In germline, CDR1 is SQVTM, CDR2 ANQGSEA. V lost 4 bases, J lost 0 bases, and 13 bases lay in between. The CDR3 contains 15 residues.

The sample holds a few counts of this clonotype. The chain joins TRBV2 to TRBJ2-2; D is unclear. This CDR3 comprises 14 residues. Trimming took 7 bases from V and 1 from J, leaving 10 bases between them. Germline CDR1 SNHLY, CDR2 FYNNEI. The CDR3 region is CASTVSRNTGELFF. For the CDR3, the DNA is TGTGCCAGCACCGTGAGTAGGAACACCGGGGAGCTGTTTTTT.

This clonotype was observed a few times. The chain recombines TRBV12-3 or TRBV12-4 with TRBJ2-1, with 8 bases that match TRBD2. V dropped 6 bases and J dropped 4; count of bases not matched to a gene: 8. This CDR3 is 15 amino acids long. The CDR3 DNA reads TGTGCCAGCAGAGCCCGGGGGGGCCTGTACAATGAGCAGTTCTTC. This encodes CASRARGGLYNEQFF.

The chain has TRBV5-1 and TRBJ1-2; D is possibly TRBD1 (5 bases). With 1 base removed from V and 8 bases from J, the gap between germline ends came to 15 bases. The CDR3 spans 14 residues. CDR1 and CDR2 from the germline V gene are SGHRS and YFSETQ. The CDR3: CASSLQAGVDGYTF. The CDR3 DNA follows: TGCGCCAGCAGCTTGCAGGCGGGGGTAGACGGCTACACCTTC. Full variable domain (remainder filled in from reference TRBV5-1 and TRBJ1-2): KAGVTQTPRYLIKTRGQQVTLSCSPISGHRSVSWYQQTPGQGLQFLFEYFSETQRNKGNFPGRFSGRQFSNSRSEMNVSTLELGDSALYLCASSLQAGVDGYTFGSGTRLTVV.

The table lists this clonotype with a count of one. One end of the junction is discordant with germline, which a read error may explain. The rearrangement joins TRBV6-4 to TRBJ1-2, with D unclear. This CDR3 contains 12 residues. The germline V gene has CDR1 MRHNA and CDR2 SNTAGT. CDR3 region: CASRDYNYGYTF. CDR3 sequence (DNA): TGTGCCAGCAGAGACTATAACTATGGCTACACCTTC.

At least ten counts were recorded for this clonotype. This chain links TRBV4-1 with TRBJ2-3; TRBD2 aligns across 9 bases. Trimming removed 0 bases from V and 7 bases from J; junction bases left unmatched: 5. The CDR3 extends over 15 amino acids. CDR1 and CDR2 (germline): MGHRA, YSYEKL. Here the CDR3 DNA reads TGCGCCAGCAGCCAAGATGCCCTAGCGGGGAATACGCAGTATTTT. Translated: CASSQDALAGNTQYF.

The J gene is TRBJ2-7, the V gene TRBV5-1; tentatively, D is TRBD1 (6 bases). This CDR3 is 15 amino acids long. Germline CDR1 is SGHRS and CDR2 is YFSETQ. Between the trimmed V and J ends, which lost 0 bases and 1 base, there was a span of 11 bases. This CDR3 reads CASSLAATGSYEQYF. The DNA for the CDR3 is TGCGCCAGCAGCTTGGCCGCGACAGGATCCTACGAGCAGTACTTC.

The CDR3 DNA sequence: TGTGCCAGCAGCTTAGGGGGAGAACCCTATGGCTACACCTTC. Translation gives CASSLGGEPYGYTF. The chain recombines TRBV13 with TRBJ1-2; the D is unclear. The ends were cut back, 0 bases at V and 4 bases at J, with 9 bases in the middle. Per the germline V gene, CDR1 is PRHDT and CDR2 is FYEKMQ (reference sequence). The CDR3 covers 14 residues. Full variable domain (remainder filled in from reference TRBV13 and TRBJ1-2): AAGVIQSPRHLIKEKRETATLKCYPIPRHDTVYWYQQGPGQDPQFLISFYEKMQSDKGSIPDRFSAQQFSDYHSELNMSSLELGDSALYFCASSLGGEPYGYTFGSGTRLTVV.

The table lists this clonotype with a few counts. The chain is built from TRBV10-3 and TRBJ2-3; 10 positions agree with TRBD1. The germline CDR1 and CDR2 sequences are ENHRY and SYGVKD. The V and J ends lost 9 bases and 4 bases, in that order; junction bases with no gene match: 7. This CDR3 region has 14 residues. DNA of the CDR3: TGTGCCATGGCCCGTGACAGGGGGCCAGATACGCAGTATTTT. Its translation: CAMARDRGPDTQYF.

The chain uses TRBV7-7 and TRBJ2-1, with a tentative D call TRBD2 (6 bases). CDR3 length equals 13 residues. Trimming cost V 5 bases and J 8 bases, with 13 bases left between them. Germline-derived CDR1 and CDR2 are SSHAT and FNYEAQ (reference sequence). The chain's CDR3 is CASSNGPGDEQFF. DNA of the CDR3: TGTGCCAGCAGCAACGGGCCGGGGGATGAGCAGTTCTTC.

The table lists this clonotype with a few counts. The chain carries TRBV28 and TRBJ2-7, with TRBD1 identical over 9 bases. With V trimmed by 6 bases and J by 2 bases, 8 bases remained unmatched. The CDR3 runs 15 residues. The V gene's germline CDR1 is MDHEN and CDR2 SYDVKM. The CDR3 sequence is CASRKQGAGTYEQYV. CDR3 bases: TGTGCCAGCAGAAAACAGGGGGCTGGCACCTACGAGCAGTACGTC.

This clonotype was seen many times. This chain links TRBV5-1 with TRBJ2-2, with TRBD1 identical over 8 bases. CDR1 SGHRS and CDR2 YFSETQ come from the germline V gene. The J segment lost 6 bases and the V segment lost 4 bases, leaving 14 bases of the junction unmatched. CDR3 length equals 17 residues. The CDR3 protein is CASSEPERTGRSGELFF. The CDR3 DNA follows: TGCGCCAGCAGCGAGCCAGAGAGGACAGGGCGGTCCGGGGAGCTGTTTTTT. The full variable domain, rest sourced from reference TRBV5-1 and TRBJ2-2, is KAGVTQTPRYLIKTRGQQVTLSCSPISGHRSVSWYQQTPGQGLQFLFEYFSETQRNKGNFPGRFSGRQFSNSRSEMNVSTLELGDSALYLCASSEPERTGRSGELFFGEGSRLTVL.

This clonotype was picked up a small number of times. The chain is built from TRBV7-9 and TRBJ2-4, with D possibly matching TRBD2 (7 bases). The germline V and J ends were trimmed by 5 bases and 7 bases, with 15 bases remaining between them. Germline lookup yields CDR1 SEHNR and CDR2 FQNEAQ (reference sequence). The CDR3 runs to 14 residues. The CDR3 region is CASSPQGGVNIQYF. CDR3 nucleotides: TGTGCCAGCAGCCCACAGGGAGGGGTGAACATTCAGTACTTC.

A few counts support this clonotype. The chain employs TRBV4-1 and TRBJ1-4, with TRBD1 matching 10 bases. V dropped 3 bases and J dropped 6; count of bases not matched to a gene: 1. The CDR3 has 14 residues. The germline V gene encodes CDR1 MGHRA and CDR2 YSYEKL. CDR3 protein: CASSQGTGDEKLFF. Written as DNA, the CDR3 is TGCGCCAGCAGCCAGGGGACAGGGGATGAAAAACTGTTTTTT.

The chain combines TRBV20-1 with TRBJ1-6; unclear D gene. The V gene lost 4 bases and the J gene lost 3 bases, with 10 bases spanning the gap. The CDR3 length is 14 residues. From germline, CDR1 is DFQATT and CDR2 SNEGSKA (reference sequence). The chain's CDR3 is CSANGESYNSPLHF. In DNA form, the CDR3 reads TGCAGTGCTAACGGGGAGAGCTATAATTCACCCCTCCACTTT.

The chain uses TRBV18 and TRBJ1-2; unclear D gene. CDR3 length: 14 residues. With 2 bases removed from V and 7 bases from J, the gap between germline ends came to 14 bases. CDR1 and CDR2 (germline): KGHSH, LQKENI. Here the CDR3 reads CASSPGSPGRGYTF. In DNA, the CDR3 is TGTGCCAGCTCACCAGGGTCCCCCGGTCGTGGCTACACCTTC.

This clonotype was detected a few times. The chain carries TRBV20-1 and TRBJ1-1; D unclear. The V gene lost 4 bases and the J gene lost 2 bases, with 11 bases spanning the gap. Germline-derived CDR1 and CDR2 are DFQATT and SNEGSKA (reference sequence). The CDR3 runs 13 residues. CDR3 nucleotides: TGCAGTGCTATCAAAGGACTCAACACTGAAGCTTTCTTT. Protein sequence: CSAIKGLNTEAFF.

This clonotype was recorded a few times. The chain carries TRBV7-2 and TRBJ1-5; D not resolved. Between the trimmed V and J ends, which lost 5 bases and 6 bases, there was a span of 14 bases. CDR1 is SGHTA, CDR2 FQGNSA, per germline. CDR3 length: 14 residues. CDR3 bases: TGTGCCAGCAGCCCCCGGGAACGGGCTCAGCCCCAGCATTTT. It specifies CASSPRERAQPQHF.

The CDR3 DNA reads as TGTGCCAGCAGCGAGACACCGGGACCGGCCTACGAGCAGTACGTC. It codes for CASSETPGPAYEQYV. The rearrangement links TRBV7-2 to TRBJ2-7; D might be TRBD1 or TRBD2, each matching 5 bases. Trimming took off 5 bases at V and 2 bases at J, with 16 bases between the two ends. The germline CDR1 and CDR2 sequences are SGHTA and FQGNSA. The CDR3 runs 15 residues.

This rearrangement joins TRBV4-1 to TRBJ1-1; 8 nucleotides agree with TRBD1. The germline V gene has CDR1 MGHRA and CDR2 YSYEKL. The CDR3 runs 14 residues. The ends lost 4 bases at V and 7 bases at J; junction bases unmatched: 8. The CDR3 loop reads CASSPSSGGFEAFF. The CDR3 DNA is TGCGCCAGCAGCCCCTCTTCAGGGGGCTTTGAAGCTTTCTTT.

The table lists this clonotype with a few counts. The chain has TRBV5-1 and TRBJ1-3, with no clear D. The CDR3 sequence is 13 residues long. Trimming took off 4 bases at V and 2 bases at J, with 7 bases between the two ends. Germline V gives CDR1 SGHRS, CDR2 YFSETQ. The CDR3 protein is CASSQNPGNTIYF. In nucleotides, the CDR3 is TGCGCCAGCAGCCAAAATCCTGGAAACACCATATATTTT. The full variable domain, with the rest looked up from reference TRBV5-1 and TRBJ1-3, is KAGVTQTPRYLIKTRGQQVTLSCSPISGHRSVSWYQQTPGQGLQFLFEYFSETQRNKGNFPGRFSGRQFSNSRSEMNVSTLELGDSALYLCASSQNPGNTIYFGEGSWLTVV.

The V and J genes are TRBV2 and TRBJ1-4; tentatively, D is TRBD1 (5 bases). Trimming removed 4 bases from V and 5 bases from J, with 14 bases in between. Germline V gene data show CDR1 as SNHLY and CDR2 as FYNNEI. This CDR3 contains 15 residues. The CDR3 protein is CASSGLLGDNEKLFF. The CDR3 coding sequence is TGTGCCAGCAGTGGTCTGTTGGGGGACAATGAAAAACTGTTTTTT.

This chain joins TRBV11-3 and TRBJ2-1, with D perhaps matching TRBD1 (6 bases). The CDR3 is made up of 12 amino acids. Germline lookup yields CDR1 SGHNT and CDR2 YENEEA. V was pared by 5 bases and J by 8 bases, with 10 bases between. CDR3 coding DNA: TGTGCCAGCAGCCAACAGGGTCATGAGCAGTTCTTC. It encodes CASSQQGHEQFF. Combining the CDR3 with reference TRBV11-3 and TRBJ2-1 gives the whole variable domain EAGVVQSPRYKIIEKKQPVAFWCNPISGHNTLYWYLQNLGQGPELLIRYENEEAVDDSQLPKDRFSAERLKGVDSTLKIQPAELGDSAVYLCASSQQGHEQFFGPGTRLTVL.